The present T cell receptor (beta chain) was sequenced within a study of shared clonotypes between healthy human individuals. Looking at the study overall: Plates per donor: three CD4 naive, three CD4 memory, two CD8 naive, one CD8 memory.

The germline V gene encodes CDR1 SGHTA and CDR2 FQGNSA. The CDR3 spans 14 residues. Trimming removed 7 bases from V and 5 bases from J, with 17 bases in between. Whole-study findings and limits: Compared with memory subsets, naive subsets generally had larger estimated richness.

For sorted subsets, approximately 200 ng DNA per replicate equaled 30,000 or so T cell genomes. Generated by immunoSEQ multiplex PCR, the TCRdb table keeps only in-frame clones and is missing some. The repertoire holds 740,000 or so clones, with around four fifths as singletons. Regarding this clone: The antigen remains unidentified.

Sequencing was done on a sample of memory CD4+ T cells sorted from blood. Documented subset: CD45RA-negative fraction. This clonotype was obtained from a woman between 25 and 40 years old in good health. V usage is TRBV7-2 and J usage is TRBJ1-1, with D perhaps matching TRBD1 (5 bases). CDR3 in DNA: TGTGCCAGCACCATGGGACTTTTGGGTACTGAAGCTTTCTTT. Translating gives CASTMGLLGTEAFF.